Here is one T cell receptor (beta chain) with its context. This sample is drawn from a study of shared clonotypes between healthy human individuals. Germline V gives CDR1 MGHRA, CDR2 YSYEKL. V was shortened by 1 base and J by 5 bases, with 14 bases between the two germline ends. The CDR3 spans 16 residues. Measured with immunoSEQ multiplex PCR; TCRdb has only the in-frame clones, and not every one. The table has about half a million clones, roughly 80% seen once. This sequence was found in a woman in her 40s in good health. Some clones in this sample may be carry-over from other donors' samples. Sequencing was carried out using PBMCs. The chain couples TRBV4-1 to TRBJ1-4; D perhaps matches TRBD1 (6 bases). The CDR3 region has the DNA TGCGCCAGCAGCCAAGGGGCCGAGACAGGAAATGAAAAACTGTTTTTT. Protein: CASSQGAETGNEKLFF.